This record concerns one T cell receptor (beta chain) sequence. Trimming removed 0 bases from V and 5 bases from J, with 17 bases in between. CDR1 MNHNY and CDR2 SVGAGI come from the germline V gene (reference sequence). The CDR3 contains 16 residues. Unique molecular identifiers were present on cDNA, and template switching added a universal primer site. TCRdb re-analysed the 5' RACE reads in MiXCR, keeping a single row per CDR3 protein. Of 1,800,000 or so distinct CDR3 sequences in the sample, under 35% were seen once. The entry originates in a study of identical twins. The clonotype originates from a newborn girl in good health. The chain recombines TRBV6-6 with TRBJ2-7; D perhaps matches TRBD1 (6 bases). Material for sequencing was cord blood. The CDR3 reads CASSYSGSRGRNEQYF. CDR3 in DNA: TGTGCCAGCAGTTACTCGGGGTCCAGGGGTAGAAACGAGCAGTACTTC.